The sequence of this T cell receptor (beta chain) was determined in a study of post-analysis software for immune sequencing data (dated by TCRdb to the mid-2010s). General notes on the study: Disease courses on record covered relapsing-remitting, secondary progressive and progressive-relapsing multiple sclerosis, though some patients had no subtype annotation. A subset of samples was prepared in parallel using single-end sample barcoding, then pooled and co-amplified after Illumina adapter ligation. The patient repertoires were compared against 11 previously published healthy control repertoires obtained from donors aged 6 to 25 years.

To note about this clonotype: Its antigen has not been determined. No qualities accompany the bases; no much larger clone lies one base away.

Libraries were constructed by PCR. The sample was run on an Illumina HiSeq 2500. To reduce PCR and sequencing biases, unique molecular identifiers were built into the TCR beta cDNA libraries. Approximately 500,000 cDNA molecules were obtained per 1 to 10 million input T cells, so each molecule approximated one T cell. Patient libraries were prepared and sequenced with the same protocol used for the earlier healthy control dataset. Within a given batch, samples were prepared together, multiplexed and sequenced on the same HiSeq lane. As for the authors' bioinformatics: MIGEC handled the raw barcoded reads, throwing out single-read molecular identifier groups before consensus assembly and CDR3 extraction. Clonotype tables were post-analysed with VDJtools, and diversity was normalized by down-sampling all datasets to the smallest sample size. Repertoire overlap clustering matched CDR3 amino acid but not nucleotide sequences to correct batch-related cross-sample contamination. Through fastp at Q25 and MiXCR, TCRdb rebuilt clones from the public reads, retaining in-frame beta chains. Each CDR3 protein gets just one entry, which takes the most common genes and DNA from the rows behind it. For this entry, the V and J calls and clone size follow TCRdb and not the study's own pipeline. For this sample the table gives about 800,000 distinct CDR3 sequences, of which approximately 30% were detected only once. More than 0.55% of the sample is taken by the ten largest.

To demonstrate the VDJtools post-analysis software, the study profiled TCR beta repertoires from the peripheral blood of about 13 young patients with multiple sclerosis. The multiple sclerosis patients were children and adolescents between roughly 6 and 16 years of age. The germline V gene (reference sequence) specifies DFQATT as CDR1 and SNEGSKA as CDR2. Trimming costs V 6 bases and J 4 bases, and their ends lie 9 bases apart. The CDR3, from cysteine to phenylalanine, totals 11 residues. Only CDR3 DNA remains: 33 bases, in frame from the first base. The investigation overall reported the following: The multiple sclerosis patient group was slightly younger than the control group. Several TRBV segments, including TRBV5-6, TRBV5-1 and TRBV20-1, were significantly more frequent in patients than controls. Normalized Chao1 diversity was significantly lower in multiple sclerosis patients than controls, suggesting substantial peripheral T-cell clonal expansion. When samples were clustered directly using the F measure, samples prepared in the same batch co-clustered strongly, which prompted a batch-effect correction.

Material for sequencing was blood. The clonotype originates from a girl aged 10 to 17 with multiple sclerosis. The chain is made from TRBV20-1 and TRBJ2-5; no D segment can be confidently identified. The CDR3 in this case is CSAPKGETQYF. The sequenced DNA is TGCAGTGCCCCCAAGGGAGAGACCCAGTACTTC.